Following are 14 T cell receptor beta chains from one sample sequenced in a study of blood T cells in healthy people across ages. Combining a sample-barcoded 5' primer with a J-beta primer mix, a second PCR ran for roughly 6 to 11 cycles. In TCRdb, the 5' RACE reads were re-called with MiXCR into one record per CDR3 protein. The data contain 1.5 million or so distinct CDR3 sequences, about 43% of them singletons. Material for sequencing was blood. All receptors derive from a woman between 18 and 29 years old in good health.

The chain is built from TRBV7-3 and TRBJ2-7, with D possibly matching TRBD1 (5 bases). The end of the DNA aligns better with TRBJ2-5, so the J call may be wrong. The CDR3 spans 13 residues. Germline lookup yields CDR1 SGHTA and CDR2 FQGTGA. CDR3 nucleotides: TGTGCCAGCAGCTTAAGCAGGGATGAGACCCAGTACTTC. It specifies CASSLSRDETQYF.

The chain couples TRBV5-1 to TRBJ2-2; D is undetermined. Per the germline V gene, CDR1 is SGHRS and CDR2 is YFSETQ. V lost 3 bases to trimming and J lost 6 bases, with 9 bases between them. This CDR3 has 13 residues. In DNA, the CDR3 is TGCGCCAGCAGCTCGGACCGAGCCGGGGAGCTGTTTTTT. Its translation is CASSSDRAGELFF.

This chain links TRBV6-5 with TRBJ2-5, with 8 bases lining up with TRBD2. The CDR3 contains 15 residues. Germline V gives CDR1 MNHEY, CDR2 SVGAGI. Unmatched junction bases numbered 9, after V lost 4 bases and J lost 5 bases. The CDR3 reads CASSLWSSGGETQYF. Here the CDR3 DNA reads TGTGCCAGCAGTTTATGGTCCAGCGGGGGCGAGACCCAGTACTTC.

The rearrangement joins TRBV7-9 to TRBJ2-2; D is perhaps TRBD1 or TRBD2 (5 bases each). This CDR3 is built from 13 residues. V lost 5 bases and J lost 8, with 12 bases in between. Germline CDR1 is SEHNR and CDR2 is FQNEAQ (reference sequence). The CDR3 bases are TGTGCCAGCAGCCGGGACGGGCCGGGGGAGCTGTTTTTT. This codes for CASSRDGPGELFF.

The V and J genes are TRBV7-2 and TRBJ2-7; D remains unclear. The germline CDR1 and CDR2 sequences are SGHTA and FQGNSA. V dropped 2 bases and J dropped 2 bases, with 10 bases sitting between them. The CDR3 is 14 residues long. CDR3 sequence: CASSLTSLTYEQYF. The DNA for the CDR3 is TGTGCCAGCAGCTTAACCTCCCTGACCTACGAGCAGTACTTC. The full variable domain, completed using reference TRBV7-2 and TRBJ2-7, is GAGVSQSPSNKVTEKGKDVELRCDPISGHTALYWYRQSLGQGLEFLIYFQGNSAPDKSGLPSDRFSAERTGGSVSTLTIQRTQQEDSAVYLCASSLTSLTYEQYFGPGTRLTVT.

The table lists this clonotype with a few counts. The gene calls are TRBV3-1 and TRBJ2-3, with 9 bases identical to TRBD2. The junction had 8 bases not matched to a gene; V was cut back by 4 bases and J by 0 bases. Looked up from germline, CDR1 is LGHDT and CDR2 is YNNKEL (reference sequence). The CDR3 is made up of 17 amino acids. The chain's CDR3 is CASSPLAGTESTDTQYF. CDR3 DNA sequence: TGTGCCAGCAGCCCCCTAGCGGGAACGGAAAGCACAGATACGCAGTATTTT.

The J gene is TRBJ1-5, the V gene TRBV20-1, with 7 nucleotides matching TRBD1. The V gene's germline CDR1 is DFQATT and CDR2 SNEGSKA (reference sequence). The CDR3 is 13 residues long. V was clipped by 5 bases and J by 9 bases; unmatched bases: 10. The CDR3 bases are TGCAGTGCTCCCGGGACAGTGCTCGGGCCCCAGCATTTT. This gives the protein CSAPGTVLGPQHF.

This clonotype was recorded many times. The chain has TRBV5-1 and TRBJ2-3; D tentatively fits TRBD1 or TRBD2 (5 bases each). From germline, CDR1 is SGHRS and CDR2 YFSETQ. V was clipped by 5 bases and J by 0 bases, with 7 bases between them. The CDR3 runs to 13 residues. The CDR3 spells CASRGPSTDTQYF. For the CDR3, the DNA is TGCGCCAGCAGGGGACCCAGCACAGATACGCAGTATTTT.

This chain joins TRBV10-3 and TRBJ2-1; a possible D gene is TRBD2 (5 bases). Trimming removed 2 bases at V and 14 bases at J, with 16 bases between. Germline-derived CDR1 and CDR2 are ENHRY and SYGVKD. The CDR3 contains 13 residues. CDR3 protein: CAISEPGTPEEFF. The CDR3 DNA reads as TGTGCCATCAGTGAGCCGGGAACCCCAGAGGAGTTCTTC.

The gene calls are TRBV2 and TRBJ2-1; D unclear. The CDR3 has 15 residues. Looked up from germline, CDR1 is SNHLY and CDR2 is FYNNEI. Trimming cost V 1 base and J 4 bases, with 11 bases left between them. CDR3 in amino acids: CASSEVATGYNEQFF. CDR3 nucleotide sequence: TGTGCCAGCAGTGAAGTGGCGACCGGTTACAATGAGCAGTTCTTC.

The rearrangement uses TRBV7-9 and TRBJ1-1; no clear D gene. Germline loops: CDR1 SEHNR, CDR2 FQNEAQ (reference sequence). Trimming pared 0 bases from V and 0 bases from J, leaving 11 bases between. The CDR3 length is 16 residues. In nucleotides, the CDR3 is TGTGCCAGCAGCTTAGCGGTCACTAGGGTGAACACTGAAGCTTTCTTT. It specifies CASSLAVTRVNTEAFF.

The gene calls are TRBV5-6 and TRBJ2-7, with 10 bases that match TRBD1. With V trimmed by 1 base and J by 1 base, 8 bases remained unmatched. CDR1 and CDR2 from the germline V gene are SGHDT and YYEEEE. The CDR3 runs 17 residues. The CDR3 protein is CASSLPPGQGKSYEQYF. The CDR3 nucleotides read TGTGCCAGCAGCTTGCCCCCGGGACAGGGGAAGTCCTACGAGCAGTACTTC.

In its sample, this clonotype was seen a few times. The chain joins TRBV6-6 to TRBJ2-1, with 14 bases lining up with TRBD2. This CDR3 has 16 amino acids. The germline V gene has CDR1 MNHNY and CDR2 SVGAGI (reference sequence). V was clipped by 6 bases and J by 6 bases; unmatched bases: 7. The CDR3 DNA follows: TGTGCCAGCAGACACGGCGGGACTAGCGGGAGCAATGAGCAGTTCTTC. This encodes CASRHGGTSGSNEQFF.

This clonotype was counted a few times. This chain links TRBV29-1 with TRBJ1-5; D not resolved. CDR1 is SQVTM and CDR2 is ANQGSEA in the germline V gene. V was cut by 4 bases and J by 6 bases, with 10 bases left in between. The CDR3 is 12 amino acids. This CDR3 is CSVGVEGQPQHF. In DNA form, the CDR3 reads TGCAGCGTTGGGGTGGAAGGTCAGCCCCAGCATTTT.